The 4 T cell receptor beta chains given below trace back to one sample, sequenced in a study of tumor-infiltrating lymphocytes in oesophageal squamous cell carcinoma. TCRdb reprocessed the PCR reads with MiXCR, giving one entry per CDR3 protein. The table has approximately 14,000 distinct CDR3 sequences, 50% seen once. Sequenced material: esophageal tumor tissue. Every receptor here comes from a male donor with esophageal squamous cell carcinoma.

This clonotype was seen repeatedly, ten times or more. The CDR3: CASRAGSYHNEQYF. Written as DNA, the CDR3 is TGTGCCAGCAGAGCCGGGAGCTACCACAATGAGCAGTACTTC. The V call is TRBV6-4, the J call TRBJ2-1; D is perhaps TRBD2 (6 bases). The J call may be in error: the DNA end matches TRBJ2-7 better. This CDR3 has 14 amino acids. From germline, CDR1 is MRHNA and CDR2 SNTAGT.

The table lists this clonotype with a few counts. The chain joins TRBV11-2 to TRBJ2-1; TRBD2 aligns across 10 bases. Germline V gene sequence: CDR1 SGHAT, CDR2 FQNNGV. The CDR3 runs 14 residues. V shed 2 bases, J shed 7 bases, and the junction held 2 bases outside the gene matches. The CDR3 DNA reads as TGTGCCAGCAGCTTAAGAGCGGGAGGGAATGAGCAGTTCTTC. Its protein product is CASSLRAGGNEQFF.

This clonotype has a handful of counts. V gene TRBV12-3 or TRBV12-4 combines with J gene TRBJ2-1; D uncertain. The CDR3 totals 11 residues. V gave up 7 bases and J gave up 6 bases, with 7 bases separating them. CDR3 sequence: CASKVGNEQFF. The CDR3 coding sequence is TGTGCCAGCAAAGTGGGCAATGAGCAGTTCTTC.

By sample share, this clonotype is medium-sized (0.01 to 0.1%). The chain carries TRBV7-2 and TRBJ1-4; D possibly corresponds to TRBD1 (5 bases). The CDR3 runs 14 residues. In germline, CDR1 is SGHTA, CDR2 FQGNSA. Between the trimmed V and J ends, which lost 3 bases and 7 bases, there was a span of 12 bases. CDR3 in amino acids: CASSLSGVVEKLFF. The CDR3, as DNA: TGTGCCAGCAGCTTGTCGGGGGTTGTTGAAAAACTGTTTTTT.